A single sample is the source of the 30 T cell receptor beta chains below, sequenced in a study of cytomegalovirus exposure and HLA in healthy donors. A multiplex PCR was run with 60 Vbeta primers and 13 Jbeta primers. The table came from immunoSEQ multiplex PCR; TCRdb's copy has only in-frame clones and leaves some out. The sample yields some 190,000 clones, about four fifths seen once. The sample comprised PBMCs. Source of these receptors: a woman in her thirties in good health and CMV-seronegative.

The rearrangement uses TRBV6-1 and TRBJ1-2, with 7 bases lining up with TRBD1. The germline gives CDR1 MNHNS, CDR2 SASEGT. The CDR3 covers 13 residues. Trimming at V came to 9 bases and at J to 5 bases, leaving 9 bases not matched to a gene. The DNA of the CDR3 is TGTGCCAGTTCCAGGGGGGATGGTTATGGCTACACCTTC. This sequence encodes CASSRGDGYGYTF.

V is TRBV19 and J is TRBJ1-4; no reliable D call. This CDR3 has 16 residues. Deletions cut 4 bases from V and 3 bases from J, with 15 bases between. Germline V CDR1 and CDR2: LNHDA, SQIVND (reference sequence). The CDR3 bases are TGTGCCAGTAGTACCCCATGGGCCGCTGCTAATGAAAAACTGTTTTTT. Encoded protein: CASSTPWAAANEKLFF.

This chain uses TRBV7-9 with TRBJ1-1; D gene uncertain. CDR3 length: 13 amino acids. The germline V gene encodes CDR1 SEHNR and CDR2 FQNEAQ (reference sequence). Trimming shortened V by 5 bases and J by 7 bases, and 14 bases separated the two germline ends. CDR3 DNA: TGTGCCAGCAGCCCCAAAGCGGCAGGTGAAGCTTTCTTT. This gives the protein CASSPKAAGEAFF.

The chain uses TRBV10-2 and TRBJ2-7; maybe TRBD2 (5 bases). The CDR3 spans 12 residues. The V end lost 5 bases, the J end lost 0 bases, and 5 bases lay between the germline ends. CDR1 is WSHSY, CDR2 SAAADI, per germline. The CDR3 DNA sequence: TGCGCCAGCAGTCTAGCCTCCTACGAGCAGTACTTC. It codes for CASSLASYEQYF.

This clone was seen only once. The chain recombines TRBV5-1 with TRBJ1-3, with 7 bases that match TRBD1. Looked up from germline, CDR1 is SGHRS and CDR2 is YFSETQ. V lost 2 bases, J lost 1 base, and 6 bases stayed unmatched. The CDR3 loop spans 16 amino acids. The CDR3 spells CASSLTTGRSGNTIYF. The CDR3 bases are TGCGCCAGCAGCTTAACGACAGGGAGGTCTGGAAACACCATATATTTT.

The V and J genes are TRBV9 and TRBJ2-7; perhaps TRBD2 as D (5 bases). Germline V gene data show CDR1 as SGDLS and CDR2 as YYNGEE. CDR3 length: 16 amino acids. Trimming took off 3 bases at V and 4 bases at J, with 20 bases between the two ends. The CDR3, as DNA: TGTGCCAGCAGCGCTCCCACTTCGGAGGACCGTTACGAGCAGTACTTC. Translating gives CASSAPTSEDRYEQYF. Complete variable domain (other parts from reference TRBV9 and TRBJ2-7): DSGVTQTPKHLITATGQRVTLRCSPRSGDLSVYWYQQSLDQGLQFLIQYYNGEERAKGNILERFSAQQFPDLHSELNLSSLELGDSALYFCASSAPTSEDRYEQYFGPGTRLTVT.

This chain links TRBV4-2 with TRBJ1-3; 9 bases agree with TRBD1. V was pared by 0 bases and J by 4 bases, with 7 bases of the junction left unmatched. This CDR3 has 17 amino acids. Germline V lookup: CDR1 LGHNA, CDR2 YNFKEQ. CDR3: CASSQDRGQGVGNTIYF. The DNA for the CDR3 is TGTGCCAGCAGCCAAGACCGGGGACAGGGAGTGGGAAACACCATATATTTT.

Only a few counts were recorded for this clone. This sequence joins TRBV7-2 and TRBJ1-4; D unresolved. CDR1 is SGHTA and CDR2 is FQGNSA in the germline V gene. The CDR3 sequence is 13 residues long. Between the trimmed V and J ends, which lost 7 bases and 2 bases, there was a span of 8 bases. The DNA of the CDR3 is TGTGCCAGCATGGGCCCCACTAATGAAAAACTGTTTTTT. Translating gives CASMGPTNEKLFF.

Turning to this clone: Other DNA sequences in the same sample also yield this CDR3. The chain is built from TRBV5-6 and TRBJ1-5, with D tentatively TRBD1 (5 bases). The V end was cut by 4 bases, the J end by 4 bases, with 9 bases between. Germline lookup yields CDR1 SGHDT and CDR2 YYEEEE. The CDR3 sequence is 13 residues long. The chain's CDR3 is CASSLGRNQPQHF. DNA of the CDR3: TGTGCCAGCAGCCTGGGGCGGAATCAGCCCCAGCATTTT.

The chain joins TRBV4-2 to TRBJ2-1; 11 positions agree with TRBD2. CDR3 length equals 17 residues. V was pared by 3 bases and J by 3 bases, with 7 bases of the junction left unmatched. The germline gives CDR1 LGHNA, CDR2 YNFKEQ. CDR3 protein: CASSQIPSGGYYNEQFF. The CDR3 region has the DNA TGTGCCAGCAGCCAGATTCCTAGCGGGGGGTACTACAATGAGCAGTTCTTC.

V gene TRBV5-1 combines with J gene TRBJ1-2; tentatively, D is TRBD1 (6 bases). The V gene's germline CDR1 is SGHRS and CDR2 YFSETQ. V lost 0 bases and J lost 6, with 15 bases in between. The CDR3 contains 15 residues. The DNA for the CDR3 is TGCGCCAGCAGCTTGGGGGCGGACAGCCTTGATGGCTACACCTTC. Residues: CASSLGADSLDGYTF.

This CDR3 reads CASRLGPGETAYEQYF. Here the CDR3 DNA reads TGTGCCAGCAGGCTAGGCCCAGGGGAGACCGCTTACGAGCAGTACTTC. The chain joins TRBV27 to TRBJ2-7, with TRBD1 as a possible D gene (6 bases). Per the germline V gene, CDR1 is MNHEY and CDR2 is SMNVEV (reference sequence). The V end was cut by 6 bases, the J end by 4 bases, with 22 bases between. The CDR3 contains 16 residues.

The chain links TRBV5-1 to TRBJ2-5; 8 bases agree with TRBD2. Per the germline V gene, CDR1 is SGHRS and CDR2 is YFSETQ. Trimming took 5 bases from V and 5 from J; bases not matched to a gene: 11. This CDR3 comprises 15 residues. CDR3 sequence (DNA): TGCGCCAGCAGGCCACACGGGGGGGCCTACGAGACCCAGTACTTC. Its protein product is CASRPHGGAYETQYF.

The gene calls are TRBV7-9 and TRBJ1-1; no firm D call. The V and J ends lost 3 bases and 5 bases respectively, with 10 bases between them. Germline loops: CDR1 SEHNR, CDR2 FQNEAQ (reference sequence). This CDR3 is built from 13 residues. The CDR3 nucleotides read TGTGCCAGCAGCTTCACCCCAGAAACTGAAGCTTTCTTT. Translating gives CASSFTPETEAFF.

The genes are TRBV7-9 and TRBJ2-6; TRBD1 is a possible D gene (6 bases). V was trimmed by 1 base and J by 4 bases, leaving 11 bases between them. Germline V gives CDR1 SEHNR, CDR2 FQNEAQ (reference sequence). The CDR3 consists of 16 residues. The CDR3 is CASSLVGGSGANVLTF. CDR3 DNA: TGTGCCAGCAGCTTAGTAGGGGGTTCCGGGGCCAACGTCCTGACTTTC.

V and J are TRBV2 and TRBJ1-4, with 7 bases lining up with TRBD1. V lost 3 bases to trimming and J lost 2 bases; unmatched junction nucleotides: 6. This CDR3 has 16 amino acids. Germline V lookup: CDR1 SNHLY, CDR2 FYNNEI. This chain's CDR3 is CASSEGRGITNEKLFF. The CDR3 DNA is TGTGCCAGCAGTGAGGGCAGGGGGATCACTAATGAAAAACTGTTTTTT.

This sequence joins TRBV11-3 and TRBJ1-1; no clear D gene. The CDR3 covers 13 residues. Germline lookup yields CDR1 SGHNT and CDR2 YENEEA. V was pared by 4 bases and J by 4 bases, with 10 bases between. Written as DNA, the CDR3 is TGTGCCAGCAGCTGGAGCCGTCTCACTGAAGCTTTCTTT. This translates into CASSWSRLTEAFF.

The chain has TRBV7-2 and TRBJ1-2; the D is unclear. Germline V CDR1 and CDR2: SGHTA, FQGNSA. Between the trimmed V and J ends, which lost 3 bases and 7 bases, there was a span of 18 bases. The CDR3 totals 15 residues. In nucleotides, the CDR3 is TGTGCCAGCAGCTTGACGGCTCCCCCGGGTGGTGGCTACACCTTC. Translated, it gives CASSLTAPPGGGYTF.

The V call is TRBV7-8, the J call TRBJ2-3; TRBD1 agrees at 7 bases. V lost 6 bases and J lost 0; bases outside the gene matches: 6. CDR1 SGHVS and CDR2 FQNEAQ come from the germline V gene. This CDR3 contains 15 residues. As DNA, the CDR3 is TGTGCCAGCAGGAGGAACAGGGGAAGCACAGATACGCAGTATTTT. This sequence encodes CASRRNRGSTDTQYF.

The chain joins TRBV5-6 to TRBJ2-5; D gene uncertain. Germline V gene lookup returns CDR1 SGHDT and CDR2 YYEEEE. Trimming took 3 bases from V and 1 from J, leaving 7 bases between them. The CDR3 sequence is 13 residues long. In DNA form, the CDR3 reads TGTGCCAGCAGCTGGGCCACCCAAGAGACCCAGTACTTC. Protein product: CASSWATQETQYF.

The chain carries TRBV12-2 and TRBJ2-7; the table's D call, TRBD1, was not checked against the DNA. TRBV12-2 constitutes a pseudogene. The CDR3 has 16 amino acids. CDR3 amino acids: CASRLIGTGGNYEQYF. The DNA for the CDR3 is TGTGCAAGTCGCTTAATTGGGACAGGGGGCAACTACGAGCAGTACTTC.

For the CDR3, the DNA is TGTGCCAGCTCGTCGAGTGAGAATCAGCCCCAGCATTTT. Residues: CASSSSENQPQHF. V is TRBV18 and J is TRBJ1-5, with unresolved D. V was clipped by 6 bases and J by 4 bases, with 10 bases between them. The germline V gene encodes CDR1 KGHSH and CDR2 LQKENI. There are 13 residues in the CDR3.

Remarks on this clone: The same CDR3 also results from other DNA sequences found in this sample. This rearrangement joins TRBV6-5 to TRBJ2-7; D remains unclear. CDR3 length: 13 residues. The germline V gene encodes CDR1 MNHEY and CDR2 SVGAGI. V lost 0 bases, J lost 4 bases, and 7 bases lay in between. Written as DNA, the CDR3 is TGTGCCAGCAGTTACTCGACCGGGTACGAGCAGTACTTC. Its protein product is CASSYSTGYEQYF.

The chain carries TRBV18 and TRBJ2-1, with 8 bases lining up with TRBD1. The ends lost 1 base at V and 0 bases at J; junction bases unmatched: 5. The CDR3 has 17 amino acids. The V gene's germline CDR1 is KGHSH and CDR2 LQKENI. In DNA form, the CDR3 reads TGTGCCAGCTCACCACTCCGACAGGGGTACTCCTACAATGAGCAGTTCTTC. This sequence encodes CASSPLRQGYSYNEQFF.

In DNA, the CDR3 is TGTGCCAGCAGCCTCCCGCCACAGGGGCAGTACTTC. Translated, it gives CASSLPPQGQYF. J is TRBJ2-7 and V is TRBV7-8; a possible D gene is TRBD1 (6 bases). Germline CDR1 SGHVS, CDR2 FQNEAQ. V lost 5 bases and J 9 bases, leaving 14 bases between the germline ends. This CDR3 has 12 residues.

The rearrangement joins TRBV5-1 to TRBJ2-7, with 9 bases fitting TRBD1. Germline V CDR1 and CDR2: SGHRS, YFSETQ. V shed 4 bases, J shed 9 bases, and the junction held 8 bases outside the gene matches. The CDR3 is made up of 13 amino acids. The DNA for the CDR3 is TGCGCCAGCAGCCTGGGACAGGGTGGTGGGCAGTACTTC. Translated, it gives CASSLGQGGGQYF. Looking up the rest from reference TRBV5-1 and TRBJ2-7 gives the full variable domain: KAGVTQTPRYLIKTRGQQVTLSCSPISGHRSVSWYQQTPGQGLQFLFEYFSETQRNKGNFPGRFSGRQFSNSRSEMNVSTLELGDSALYLCASSLGQGGGQYFGPGTRLTVT.

This chain connects TRBV7-9 to TRBJ2-4; 7 bases align to TRBD1. The CDR3 sequence is 15 residues long. Germline V gives CDR1 SEHNR, CDR2 FQNEAQ (reference sequence). V lost 5 bases, J lost 8 bases, and 12 bases stayed unmatched. CDR3 bases: TGTGCCAGCAGCATTGGACAGGACCTGAAACACATTCAGTACTTC. Translating it yields CASSIGQDLKHIQYF.

The V and J genes are TRBV7-3 and TRBJ2-5; TRBD2 aligns across 15 bases. In germline, CDR1 is SGHTA, CDR2 FQGTGA. CDR3 length: 16 amino acids. The trim removed 5 bases at V and 5 bases at J, leaving 6 bases unmatched. The CDR3 sequence is CASSPGLAGGGETQYF. For the CDR3, the DNA is TGTGCCAGCAGCCCGGGACTAGCGGGGGGCGGGGAGACCCAGTACTTC.

This clone was detected only a few times. V usage is TRBV18 and J usage is TRBJ2-3, with 8 bases that match TRBD2. This CDR3 is built from 13 residues. V was clipped by 8 bases and J by 5 bases; unmatched bases: 6. Germline CDR1 KGHSH, CDR2 LQKENI. In DNA, the CDR3 is TGTGCCAGCGTAGCGGGGAGTCAAGATACGCAGTATTTT. This codes for CASVAGSQDTQYF.

This clone occurred a few times. This rearrangement joins TRBV19 to TRBJ1-4, with D maybe TRBD1 (5 bases). CDR1 and CDR2 (germline): LNHDA, SQIVND (reference sequence). The CDR3 runs to 14 residues. V gave up 4 bases and J gave up 5 bases, with 11 bases separating them. The CDR3 DNA follows: TGTGCCAGTAGTAGCAAACGACAGAATGAAAAACTGTTTTTT. Its protein product is CASSSKRQNEKLFF.